This entry concerns a single TCR beta chain. At one end, the junction sequence differs from germline, possibly due to a read error. These data belong to a study of regulatory T cells in long-lasting Graves disease. TCR beta libraries were built with iRepertoire HTBI primers and Arm-PCR of CDR3 regions. Each CDR3 protein gets one entry after TCRdb re-called the multiplex PCR reads with MiXCR. The data contain 400,000 to 500,000 distinct CDR3 sequences, less than 25% of them singletons. The time point here: persistent/refractory GD, antithyroid drugs over 5 years with positive TRAb. The authors made the TCR library using RNA they extracted from PBMCs. Germline CDR1 and CDR2: SGHTA and FQGNSA. This CDR3 has 15 residues.

This sequence originates from a female donor with Graves disease. The chain joins TRBV7-2 to TRBJ2-5; no clear D gene. The sample here was peripheral blood mononuclear cells (PBMCs), taken when the disease was refractory, from a patient treated with antithyroid drugs. The CDR3 region is CAGSLGGRTQETQYF. The CDR3 region has the DNA TGTGCCGGCAGCTTAGGCGGACGGACCCAAGAGACCCAGTACTTC. Together with reference TRBV7-2 and TRBJ2-5, the CDR3 gives the full variable domain: GAGVSQSPSNKVTEKGKDVELRCDPISGHTALYWYRQSLGQGLEFLIYFQGNSAPDKSGLPSDRFSAERTGGSVSTLTIQRTQQEDSAVYLCAGSLGGRTQETQYFGPGTRLLVL.